These 2 T cell receptor beta chains were all obtained from the same sample, sequenced in a study of prognosis after radiotherapy for stage I lung cancer. The study amplified the TCR beta CDR3 region from genomic DNA. This amplification was carried out by two rounds of multiplex PCR. Primers targeting each individual TRBV and TRBJ gene were applied in first-round PCR. MiXCR, applied by TCRdb to the multiplex PCR reads, yields one record per CDR3 protein. The sample lists tens of thousands of distinct CDR3 sequences, around 29% occurring once. The sample in question was PBMCs, obtained before or after stereotactic body radiation therapy (not recorded which). These receptors originate from a donor older than 45 with non-small cell lung cancer.

There are many counts of this clonotype. This rearrangement joins TRBV19 to TRBJ2-2; no firm D call. Germline lookup yields CDR1 LNHDA and CDR2 SQIVND (reference sequence). V lost 3 bases and J lost 6, with 8 bases in between. This CDR3 has 13 amino acids. The CDR3: CASSISGPGELFF. The CDR3 nucleotides read TGTGCCAGTAGTATTTCTGGGCCCGGGGAGCTGTTTTTT.

On this clonotype itself: Since a much larger clone is just one base distant, this may be a read error. The rearrangement uses TRBV11-3 and TRBJ2-3; no definite D call. Trimming stripped 6 bases from V and 1 base from J, with 11 bases between. Germline assignment: CDR1 SGHNT and CDR2 YENEEA. The CDR3 totals 14 residues. The CDR3 nucleotides are TGTGCCAGCAGTCAAGGCCGGGGCACAGATACGCAGTATTTT. It translates to CASSQGRGTDTQYF.